Detailed here is one T cell receptor (beta chain). Its antigen remains unknown. Germline assignment: CDR1 GTSNPN and CDR2 SVGIG (reference sequence). Trimming took 2 bases from V and 2 from J, leaving 7 bases between them. CDR3 length: 14 amino acids. TCRdb keeps only in-frame clones here, not all; method: immunoSEQ multiplex PCR. Of 50,000 or so clones listed, about 80% were seen once; the top ten hold 1.5% to 2%. Single viable CD3+CD4+CD8-CD45RO+ cells were sorted as the memory CD4+ T cells. The sample originates from a study of memory CD4+ T cells and cytomegalovirus serostatus. Study findings and constraints: CMV serostatus prediction reached median AUC approximately 0.95, or 0.91 with US-trained model. Each of some 67 CMV-associated TCRbeta sequences occurred in one to five individuals.

This chain uses TRBV30 with TRBJ2-6; weak D call: TRBD1 (6 bases). The clonotype comes from an adult in good health and CMV-seronegative. Sequencing used memory CD4+ T cells from blood. In DNA, the CDR3 is TGTGCCTGGAGTCCAGGGGCTGGGGCCAACGTCCTGACTTTC. It is translated as CAWSPGAGANVLTF.